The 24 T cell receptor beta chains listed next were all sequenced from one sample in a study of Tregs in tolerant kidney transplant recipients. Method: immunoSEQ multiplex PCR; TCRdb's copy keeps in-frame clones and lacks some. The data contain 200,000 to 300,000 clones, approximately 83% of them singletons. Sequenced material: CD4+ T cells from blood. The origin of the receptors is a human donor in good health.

Here the CDR3 reads CASRGGLNSPLHF. CDR3 sequence (DNA): TGTGCCAGCAGGGGGGGCCTTAATTCACCCCTCCACTTT. V and J are TRBV6-5 and TRBJ1-6, with D possibly matching TRBD1 (6 bases). With 6 bases removed from V and 6 bases from J, the gap between germline ends came to 9 bases. Germline V gene data show CDR1 as MNHEY and CDR2 as SVGAGI. The length of the CDR3 is 13 residues.

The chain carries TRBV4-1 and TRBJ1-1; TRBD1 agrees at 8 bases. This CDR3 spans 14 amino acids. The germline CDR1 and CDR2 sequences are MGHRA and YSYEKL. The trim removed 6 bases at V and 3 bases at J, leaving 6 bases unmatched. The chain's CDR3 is CASSRGQGDTEAFF. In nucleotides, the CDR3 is TGCGCCAGCAGTCGCGGACAGGGAGACACTGAAGCTTTCTTT.

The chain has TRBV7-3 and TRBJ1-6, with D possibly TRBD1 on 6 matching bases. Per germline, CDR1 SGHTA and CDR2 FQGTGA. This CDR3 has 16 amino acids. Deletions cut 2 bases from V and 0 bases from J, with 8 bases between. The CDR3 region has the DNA TGTGCCAGCAGCTTATCAGGGGCCTCCTATAATTCACCCCTCCACTTT. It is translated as CASSLSGASYNSPLHF. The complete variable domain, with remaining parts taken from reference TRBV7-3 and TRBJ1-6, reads GAGVSQTPSNKVTEKGKYVELRCDPISGHTALYWYRQSLGQGPEFLIYFQGTGAADDSGLPNDRFFAVRPEGSVSTLKIQRTERGDSAVYLCASSLSGASYNSPLHFGNGTRLTVT.

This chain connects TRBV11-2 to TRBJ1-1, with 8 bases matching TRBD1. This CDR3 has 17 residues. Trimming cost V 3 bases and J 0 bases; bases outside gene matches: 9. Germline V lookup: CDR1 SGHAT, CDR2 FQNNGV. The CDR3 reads CASSFRTGYIMNTEAFF. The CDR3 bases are TGTGCCAGCAGCTTCCGGACAGGGTATATCATGAACACTGAAGCTTTCTTT.

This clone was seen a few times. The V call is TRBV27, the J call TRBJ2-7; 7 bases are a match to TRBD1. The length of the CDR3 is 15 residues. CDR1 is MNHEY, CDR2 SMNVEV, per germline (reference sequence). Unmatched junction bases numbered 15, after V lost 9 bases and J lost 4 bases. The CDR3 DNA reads TGTGCCAGTCCGAACCCCGGACAGGAGATTTACGAGCAGTACTTC. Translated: CASPNPGQEIYEQYF.

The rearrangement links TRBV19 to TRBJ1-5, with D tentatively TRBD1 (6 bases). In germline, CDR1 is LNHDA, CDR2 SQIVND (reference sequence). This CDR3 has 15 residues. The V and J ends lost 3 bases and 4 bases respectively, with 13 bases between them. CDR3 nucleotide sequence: TGTGCCAGTAGTATGTACAGGGCGCGGAATCAGCCCCAGCATTTT. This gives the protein CASSMYRARNQPQHF.

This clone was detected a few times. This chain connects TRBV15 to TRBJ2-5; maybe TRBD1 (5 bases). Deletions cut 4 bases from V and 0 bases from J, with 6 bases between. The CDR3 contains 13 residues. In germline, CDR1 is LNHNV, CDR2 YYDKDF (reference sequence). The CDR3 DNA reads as TGTGCCACCAGCACCAGGGACCAAGAGACCCAGTACTTC. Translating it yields CATSTRDQETQYF.

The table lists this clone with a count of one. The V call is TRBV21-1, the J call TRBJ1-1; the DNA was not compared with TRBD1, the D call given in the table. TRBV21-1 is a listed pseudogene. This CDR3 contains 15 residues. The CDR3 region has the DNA TGTGCCAGCAGCAAATGCGCGACAGAGAACACTGAAGCTTTCTTT. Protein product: CASSKCATENTEAFF.

The CDR3 here is CASSYIRGPDTEAFF. The CDR3 nucleotides read TGTGCCAGCAGTTACATCCGGGGCCCGGACACTGAAGCTTTCTTT. V gene TRBV6-6 combines with J gene TRBJ1-1; D is perhaps TRBD1 (5 bases). The CDR3 covers 15 residues. V was cut by 2 bases and J by 3 bases, with 13 bases left in between. CDR1 MNHNY and CDR2 SVGAGI come from the germline V gene (reference sequence).

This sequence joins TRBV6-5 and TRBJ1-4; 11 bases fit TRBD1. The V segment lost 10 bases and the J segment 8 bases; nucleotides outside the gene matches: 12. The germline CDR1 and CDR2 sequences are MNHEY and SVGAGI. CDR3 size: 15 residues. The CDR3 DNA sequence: TGTGCCACCCGGCGGACAGGGGGCGGGGGGGAAAAACTGTTTTTT. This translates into CATRRTGGGGEKLFF.

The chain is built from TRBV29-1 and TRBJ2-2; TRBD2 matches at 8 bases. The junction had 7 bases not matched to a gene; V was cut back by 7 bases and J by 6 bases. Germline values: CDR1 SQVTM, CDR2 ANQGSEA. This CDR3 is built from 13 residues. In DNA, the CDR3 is TGCAGCGCAGGGACTAGTCGGTCCGGGGAGCTGTTTTTT. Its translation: CSAGTSRSGELFF.

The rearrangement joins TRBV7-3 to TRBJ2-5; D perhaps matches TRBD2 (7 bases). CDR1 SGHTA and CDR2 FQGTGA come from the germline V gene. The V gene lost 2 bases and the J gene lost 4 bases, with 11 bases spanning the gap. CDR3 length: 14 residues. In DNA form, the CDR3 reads TGTGCCAGCAGCTTAGCGGGGGCGGGAGAGACCCAGTACTTC. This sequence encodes CASSLAGAGETQYF. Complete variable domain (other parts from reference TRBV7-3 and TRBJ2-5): GAGVSQTPSNKVTEKGKYVELRCDPISGHTALYWYRQSLGQGPEFLIYFQGTGAADDSGLPNDRFFAVRPEGSVSTLKIQRTERGDSAVYLCASSLAGAGETQYFGPGTRLLVL.

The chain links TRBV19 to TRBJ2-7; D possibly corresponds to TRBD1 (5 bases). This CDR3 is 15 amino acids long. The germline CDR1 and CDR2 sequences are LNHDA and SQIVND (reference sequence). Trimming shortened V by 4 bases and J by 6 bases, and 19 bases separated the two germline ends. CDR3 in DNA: TGTGCCAGTAGTAGAGACACTTTTCTAAGGGGCGAGCAGTACTTC. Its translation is CASSRDTFLRGEQYF.

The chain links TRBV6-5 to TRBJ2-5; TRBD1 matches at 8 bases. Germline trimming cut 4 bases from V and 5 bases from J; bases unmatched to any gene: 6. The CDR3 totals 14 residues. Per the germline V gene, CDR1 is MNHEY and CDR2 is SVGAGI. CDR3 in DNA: TGTGCCAGCAGTTCCGGGACAGGTGGGGAGACCCAGTACTTC. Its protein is CASSSGTGGETQYF.

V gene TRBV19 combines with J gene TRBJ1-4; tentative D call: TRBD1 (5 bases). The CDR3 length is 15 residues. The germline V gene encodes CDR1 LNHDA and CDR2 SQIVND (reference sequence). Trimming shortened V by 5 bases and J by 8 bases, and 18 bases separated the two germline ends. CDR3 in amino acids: CASSPSSGTGEKLFF. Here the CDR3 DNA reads TGTGCCAGTAGTCCTTCGAGCGGGACGGGAGAAAAACTGTTTTTT.

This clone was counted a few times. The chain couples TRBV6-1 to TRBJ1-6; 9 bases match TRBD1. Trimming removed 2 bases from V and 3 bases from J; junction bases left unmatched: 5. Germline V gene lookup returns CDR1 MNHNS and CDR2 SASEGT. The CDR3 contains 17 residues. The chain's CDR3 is CASSEPGQGVYNSPLHF. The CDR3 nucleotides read TGTGCCAGCAGTGAACCGGGACAGGGCGTCTATAATTCACCCCTCCACTTT.

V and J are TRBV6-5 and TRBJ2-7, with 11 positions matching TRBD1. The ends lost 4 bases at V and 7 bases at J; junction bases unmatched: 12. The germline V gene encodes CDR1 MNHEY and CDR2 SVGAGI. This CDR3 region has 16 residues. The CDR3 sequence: CASSSPDRGRVREQYF. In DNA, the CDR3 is TGTGCCAGCAGTTCCCCGGACAGGGGGCGCGTCCGGGAGCAGTACTTC.

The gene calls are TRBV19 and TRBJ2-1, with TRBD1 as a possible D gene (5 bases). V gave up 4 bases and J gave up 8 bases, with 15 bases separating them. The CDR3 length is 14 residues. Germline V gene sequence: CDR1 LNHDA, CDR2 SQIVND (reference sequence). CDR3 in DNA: TGTGCCAGTAGTACACAGGTGGGCAGGGATGAGCAGTTCTTC. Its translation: CASSTQVGRDEQFF.

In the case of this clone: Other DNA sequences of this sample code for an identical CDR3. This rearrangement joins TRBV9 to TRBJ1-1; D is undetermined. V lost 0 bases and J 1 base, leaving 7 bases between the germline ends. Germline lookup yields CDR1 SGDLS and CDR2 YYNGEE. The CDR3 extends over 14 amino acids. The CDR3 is CASSVGGSNTEAFF. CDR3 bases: TGTGCCAGCAGCGTAGGCGGATCGAACACTGAAGCTTTCTTT.

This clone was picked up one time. CDR3: CASRGQGSGGYEQYF. For the CDR3, the DNA is TGTGCCAGCAGGGGACAGGGATCGGGGGGTTACGAGCAGTACTTC. The V gene is TRBV6-5, the J gene TRBJ2-7; 9 bases are a match to TRBD1. V dropped 6 bases and J dropped 4; count of bases not matched to a gene: 10. In germline, CDR1 is MNHEY, CDR2 SVGAGI. The CDR3 spans 15 residues.

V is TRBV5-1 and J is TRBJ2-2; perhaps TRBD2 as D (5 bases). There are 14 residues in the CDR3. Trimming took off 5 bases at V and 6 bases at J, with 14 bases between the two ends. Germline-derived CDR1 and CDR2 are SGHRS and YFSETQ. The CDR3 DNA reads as TGCGCCAGCAGTTTCCGGGGATCGGCCGGGGAGCTGTTTTTT. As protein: CASSFRGSAGELFF.

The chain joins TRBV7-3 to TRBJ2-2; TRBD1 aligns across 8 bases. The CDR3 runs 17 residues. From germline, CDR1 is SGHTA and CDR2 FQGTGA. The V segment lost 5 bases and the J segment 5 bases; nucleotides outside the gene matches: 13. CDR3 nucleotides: TGTGCCAGCAGCCTCCATTTCAGGGGGCTTATTACCGGGGAGCTGTTTTTT. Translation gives CASSLHFRGLITGELFF.

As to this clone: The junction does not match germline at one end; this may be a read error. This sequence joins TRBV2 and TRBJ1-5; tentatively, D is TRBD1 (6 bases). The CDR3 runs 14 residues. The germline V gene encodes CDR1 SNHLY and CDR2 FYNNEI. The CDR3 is CASSEDRTNQPQHF. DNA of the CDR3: TGTGCCAGCAGCGAAGACAGGACCAATCAGCCCCAGCATTTT.

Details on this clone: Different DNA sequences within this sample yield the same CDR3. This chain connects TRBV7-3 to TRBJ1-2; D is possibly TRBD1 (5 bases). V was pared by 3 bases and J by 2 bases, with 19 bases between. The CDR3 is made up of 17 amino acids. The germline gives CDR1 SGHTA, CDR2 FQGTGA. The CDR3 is CASSLTRDHGRNYGYTF. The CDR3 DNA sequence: TGTGCCAGCAGCTTGACCCGGGACCATGGTCGGAACTATGGCTACACCTTC.